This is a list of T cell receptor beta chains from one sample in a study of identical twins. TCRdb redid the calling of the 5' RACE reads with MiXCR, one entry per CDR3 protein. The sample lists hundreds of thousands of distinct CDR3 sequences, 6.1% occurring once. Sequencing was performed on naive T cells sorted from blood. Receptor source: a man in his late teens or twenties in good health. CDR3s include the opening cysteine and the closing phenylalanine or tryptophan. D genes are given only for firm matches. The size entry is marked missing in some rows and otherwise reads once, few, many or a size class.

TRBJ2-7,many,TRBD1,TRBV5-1,CASSFGQGDYEQYF,TGCGCCAGCAGCTTCGGACAGGGGGACTACGAGCAGTACTTC
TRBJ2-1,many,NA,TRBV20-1,CSATAGPGFDNEQFF,TGCAGTGCTACGGCCGGCCCGGGTTTTGACAATGAGCAGTTCTTC
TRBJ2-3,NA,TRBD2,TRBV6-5,CASSYDPGGRDPQYF,TGTGCCAGCAGTTACGATCCGGGAGGGAGGGATCCGCAGTATTTT
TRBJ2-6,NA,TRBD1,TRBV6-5,CASSYTGGPSGANVLTF,TGTGCCAGCAGTTACACAGGGGGGCCCTCTGGGGCCAACGTCCTGACTTTC
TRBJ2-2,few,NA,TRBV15,CATRSGEHRGELFF,TGTGCCACCAGATCAGGGGAGCATCGGGGGGAGCTGTTTTTT
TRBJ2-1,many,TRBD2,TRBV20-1,CSARDLFAGGYNEQFF,TGCAGTGCTAGAGATCTTTTTGCGGGAGGGTACAATGAGCAGTTCTTC
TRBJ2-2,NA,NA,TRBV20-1,CSASDRWELFF,TGCAGTGCTAGCGATCGGTGGGAGCTGTTTTTT
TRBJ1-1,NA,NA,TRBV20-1,CSAPPVEGNRNTEAFF,TGCAGTGCCCCCCCCGTGGAGGGAAATAGGAACACTGAAGCTTTCTTT
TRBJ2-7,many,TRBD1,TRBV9,CASSPDRGREEQYF,TGTGCCAGCAGCCCAGACAGGGGGCGAGAGGAGCAGTACTTC
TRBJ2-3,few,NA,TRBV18,CASSLGRTRSWYF,TGTGCCAGCTCACTGGGGCGAACTAGATCATGGTATTTT
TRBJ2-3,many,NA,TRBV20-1,CSARVDSTGRGQYF,TGCAGTGCTAGGGTGGACAGCACGGGCAGAGGGCAGTATTTT
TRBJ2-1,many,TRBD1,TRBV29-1,CSVPTGKKANEQFF,TGCAGCGTTCCGACAGGGAAGAAAGCCAATGAGCAGTTCTTC
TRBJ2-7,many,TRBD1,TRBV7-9,CASSLIVGQSNYEQYF,TGTGCCAGCAGCTTAATTGTGGGACAGAGCAACTACGAGCAGTACTTC
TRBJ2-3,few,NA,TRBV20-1,CSARPPGRSTDTQYF,TGCAGTGCTAGACCCCCGGGGAGAAGCACAGATACGCAGTATTTT
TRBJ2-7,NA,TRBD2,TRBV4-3,CASSQARAGGSYEQYF,TGCGCCAGCAGCCAAGCGAGGGCGGGAGGGTCCTACGAGCAGTACTTC
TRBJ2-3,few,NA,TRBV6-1,CASQSWLSTDTQYF,TGTGCCAGCCAAAGTTGGCTTAGCACAGATACGCAGTATTTT
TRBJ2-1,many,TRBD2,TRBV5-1,CASSLELAGVDEQFF,TGCGCCAGCAGCTTGGAACTAGCGGGAGTCGATGAGCAGTTCTTC
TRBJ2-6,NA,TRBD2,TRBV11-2,CASSFVAGGLSGANVLTF,TGTGCCAGCAGCTTTGTAGCGGGAGGGCTCTCTGGGGCCAACGTCCTGACTTTC
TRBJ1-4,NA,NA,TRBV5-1,CASSLSSSNEKLFF,TGCGCCAGCAGCTTGTCCAGTTCCAATGAAAAACTGTTTTTT
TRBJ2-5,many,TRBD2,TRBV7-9,CASSSGTSGQETQYF,TGTGCCAGCAGCTCCGGGACTAGTGGGCAAGAGACCCAGTACTTC
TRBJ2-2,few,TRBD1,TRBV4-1,CASSRLRGLGTGELFF,TGCGCCAGCAGCCGTCTCAGGGGGCTAGGCACCGGGGAGCTGTTTTTT
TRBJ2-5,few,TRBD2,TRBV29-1,CSVPPAGGLETQYF,TGCAGCGTGCCGCCAGCGGGAGGTTTAGAGACCCAGTACTTC
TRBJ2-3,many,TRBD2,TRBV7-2,CASSASGRAGDTQYF,TGTGCCAGCAGCGCTAGCGGGAGGGCCGGAGATACGCAGTATTTT
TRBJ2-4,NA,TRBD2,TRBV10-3,CASRTSGNAKNIQYF,TGTGCCTCTCGGACTAGCGGCAATGCCAAAAACATTCAGTACTTC
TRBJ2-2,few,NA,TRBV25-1,CASAGGPGTGELFF,TGTGCCAGCGCCGGGGGTCCGGGGACCGGGGAGCTGTTTTTT
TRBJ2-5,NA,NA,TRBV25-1,CASSVVTTGETQYF,TGTGCCAGCAGTGTTGTGACAACAGGGGAGACCCAGTACTTC
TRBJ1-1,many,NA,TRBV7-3,CASSLSPRTEAFF,TGTGCCAGCAGCTTGAGCCCCCGGACTGAAGCTTTCTTT
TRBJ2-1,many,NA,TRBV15,CATSRGTDPYNEQFF,TGTGCCACCAGCAGAGGGACGGATCCCTACAATGAGCAGTTCTTC
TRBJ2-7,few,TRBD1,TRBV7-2,CASSRSGTDSYEQYF,TGTGCCAGCAGTAGATCCGGGACAGATTCCTACGAGCAGTACTTC
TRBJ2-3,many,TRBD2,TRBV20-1,CSAPHLTSGSPDTQYF,TGCAGTGCCCCCCATTTGACTAGCGGGAGCCCAGATACGCAGTATTTT
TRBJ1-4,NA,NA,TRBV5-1,CASREGTNEKLFF,TGCGCCAGCAGGGAGGGGACTAATGAAAAACTGTTTTTT
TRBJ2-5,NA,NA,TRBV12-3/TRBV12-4,CASSPTGYQETQYF,TGTGCCAGCAGTCCGACAGGTTACCAAGAGACCCAGTACTTC
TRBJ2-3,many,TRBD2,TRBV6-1,CASRTSGGTDTQYF,TGTGCCAGCAGGACTAGCGGGGGCACAGATACGCAGTATTTT
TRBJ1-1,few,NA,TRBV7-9,CASSPAVQMNTEAFF,TGTGCCAGCAGCCCCGCAGTGCAGATGAACACTGAAGCTTTCTTT
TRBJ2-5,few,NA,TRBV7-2,CASSWEGVGETQYF,TGTGCCAGCAGCTGGGAGGGGGTGGGGGAGACCCAGTACTTC
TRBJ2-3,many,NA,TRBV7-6,CASSFLGYTQYF,TGTGCCAGCAGCTTTTTGGGGTATACGCAGTATTTT
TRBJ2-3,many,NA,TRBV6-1,CASSRDWLRTQYF,TGTGCCAGCAGTCGCGACTGGCTGCGTACGCAGTATTTT
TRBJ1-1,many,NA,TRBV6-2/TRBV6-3,CASSLLGSLREIVTEAFF,TGTGCCAGCAGTTTGTTGGGGTCTCTCAGGGAGATTGTCACTGAAGCTTTCTTT
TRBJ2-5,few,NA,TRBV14,CASSQPTRGGEETQYF,TGTGCCAGCAGCCAACCAACTAGAGGGGGTGAAGAGACCCAGTACTTC
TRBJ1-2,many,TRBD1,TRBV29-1,CSVDTTTGNGYTF,TGCAGCGTTGACACCACGACAGGGAATGGCTACACCTTC
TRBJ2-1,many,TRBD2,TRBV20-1,CSAFPLAGANEQFF,TGCAGTGCTTTCCCCTTAGCGGGAGCTAATGAGCAGTTCTTC
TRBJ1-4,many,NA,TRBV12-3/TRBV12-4,CASSSWTVEKLFF,TGTGCCAGCAGTTCTTGGACAGTCGAAAAACTGTTTTTT
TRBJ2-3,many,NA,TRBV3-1,CASSQETDTQYF,TGCGCCAGCAGCCAGGAGACAGATACGCAGTATTTT
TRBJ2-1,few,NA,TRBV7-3,CASTPPASDVKFF,TGTGCCAGCACCCCCCCGGCTAGCGACGTGAAGTTCTTC
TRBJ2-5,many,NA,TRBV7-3,CASSSKGGQVIPETQYF,TGTGCCAGCAGCTCCAAAGGAGGCCAGGTCATTCCAGAGACCCAGTACTTC
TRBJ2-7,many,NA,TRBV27,CASSQGGGYSYEQYF,TGTGCCAGCAGTCAGGGTGGAGGGTACTCCTACGAGCAGTACTTC
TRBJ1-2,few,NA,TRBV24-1,CATSDPTVDPYGYTF,TGTGCCACCAGTGACCCGACAGTGGACCCTTATGGCTACACCTTC
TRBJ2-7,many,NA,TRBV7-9,CASSLMDAGQYF,TGTGCCAGCAGCCTGATGGACGCCGGGCAGTACTTC
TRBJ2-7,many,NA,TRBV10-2,CASSEPNRSRNDEQYF,TGCGCCAGCAGTGAGCCGAACCGGAGTAGGAATGACGAGCAGTACTTC
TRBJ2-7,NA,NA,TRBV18,CASSVLGDKAYEQYF,TGTGCCAGCTCAGTACTTGGCGACAAGGCCTACGAGCAGTACTTC
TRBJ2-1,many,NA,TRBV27,CASRPYGDPTYNEQFF,TGTGCCAGCAGACCCTATGGGGACCCGACCTACAATGAGCAGTTCTTC
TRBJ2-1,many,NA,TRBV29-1,CSVGIQGGVVEQFF,TGCAGCGTTGGAATACAGGGAGGGGTCGTTGAGCAGTTCTTC
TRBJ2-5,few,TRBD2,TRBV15,CATSRQTSGSLETQYF,TGTGCCACCAGCAGACAGACTAGCGGGAGTCTGGAGACCCAGTACTTC
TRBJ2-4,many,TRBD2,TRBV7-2,CASSTSGENIQYF,TGTGCCAGCAGCACTAGCGGAGAAAACATTCAGTACTTC
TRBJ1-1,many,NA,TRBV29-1,CSVDGGKALNTEAFF,TGCAGCGTTGACGGGGGCAAAGCCCTGAACACTGAAGCTTTCTTT
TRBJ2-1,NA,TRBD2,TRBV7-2,CASSNTGTSYDEQFF,TGTGCCAGCAGCAACACCGGGACTAGCTACGATGAGCAGTTCTTC
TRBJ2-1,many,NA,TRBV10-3,CAIRTVGNEQFF,TGTGCCATCAGGACCGTAGGGAATGAGCAGTTCTTC
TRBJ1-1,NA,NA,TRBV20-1,CSARGGSLSAFF,TGCAGTGCTAGAGGAGGGTCCCTGAGCGCTTTCTTT
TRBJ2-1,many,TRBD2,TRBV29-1,CSARPGLAGTGEQFF,TGCAGCGCTAGACCGGGACTAGCGGGAACGGGCGAGCAGTTCTTC
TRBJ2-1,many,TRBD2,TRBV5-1,CASSLGASGSGREQFF,TGCGCCAGCAGCTTGGGAGCTAGCGGGAGTGGTAGAGAGCAGTTCTTC